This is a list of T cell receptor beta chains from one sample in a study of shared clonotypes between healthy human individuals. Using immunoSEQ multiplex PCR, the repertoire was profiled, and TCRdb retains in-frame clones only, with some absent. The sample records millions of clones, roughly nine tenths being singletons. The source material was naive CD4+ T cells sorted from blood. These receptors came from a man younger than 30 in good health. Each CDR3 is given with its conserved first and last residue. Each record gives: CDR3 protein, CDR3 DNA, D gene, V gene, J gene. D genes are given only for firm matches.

CDR3: CASSPRGLPARAFQETQYF
DNA: TGCGCCAGCAGCCCCCGAGGACTACCAGCGCGAGCCTTTCAAGAGACCCAGTACTTC
D: -
V: TRBV5-1
J: TRBJ2-5

CDR3: CASRGGSNYGYTF
DNA: TGTGCCAGCAGGGGGGGCTCTAACTATGGCTACACCTTC
D: -
V: TRBV5-4
J: TRBJ1-2

CDR3: CASRLIAGNEQFF
DNA: TGTGCCAGCCGCCTCATCGCGGGGAATGAGCAGTTCTTC
D: -
V: TRBV5-5
J: TRBJ2-1

CDR3: CASSIRRPGGNTIYF
DNA: TGTGCCAGTAGTATCCGCCGTCCTGGGGGAAACACCATATATTTT
D: -
V: TRBV19
J: TRBJ1-3

CDR3: CASSLSSLHWYF
DNA: TGTGCCAGCAGTTTATCTTCCTTACATTGGTACTTC
D: -
V: TRBV28
J: TRBJ2-5

CDR3: CASSADPNTEAFF
DNA: TGTGCCAGCAGCGCAGACCCGAACACTGAAGCTTTCTTT
D: -
V: TRBV2
J: TRBJ1-1

CDR3: CASSPARDRAVHYGYTF
DNA: TGTGCCAGCAGCCCGGCCCGGGACAGGGCCGTTCACTATGGCTACACCTTC
D: TRBD1
V: TRBV7-9
J: TRBJ1-2

CDR3: CAWSAGLAGGEQYF
DNA: TGTGCCTGGAGTGCGGGACTAGCGGGAGGCGAGCAGTACTTC
D: TRBD2
V: TRBV30
J: TRBJ2-7

CDR3: CASRDYAGIDSGANVLTF
DNA: TGCGCCAGCCGGGACTATGCGGGTATAGACTCTGGGGCCAACGTCCTGACTTTC
D: TRBD2
V: TRBV5-1
J: TRBJ2-6

CDR3: CASSYGRLINEQFF
DNA: TGTGCCAGCAGTTACGGGCGGCTTATCAATGAGCAGTTCTTC
D: -
V: TRBV6-5
J: TRBJ2-1

CDR3: CASRRGTRNVPGELFF
DNA: TGTGCCAGCCGGAGGGGGACCAGGAACGTCCCCGGGGAGCTGTTTTTT
D: -
V: TRBV25-1
J: TRBJ2-2

CDR3: CASSNPPGLAGGTDTQYF
DNA: TGTGCCAGCAGTAACCCGCCGGGACTAGCGGGAGGCACAGATACGCAGTATTTT
D: TRBD2
V: TRBV25-1
J: TRBJ2-3

CDR3: CASSTRGTGGTYEQYF
DNA: TGTGCCAGCAGCACTCGAGGGACAGGGGGAACCTACGAGCAGTACTTC
D: TRBD1
V: TRBV13
J: TRBJ2-7

CDR3: CASSEGNTWGYEQYF
DNA: TGTGCCAGCAGTGAAGGGAACACGTGGGGGTACGAGCAGTACTTC
D: -
V: TRBV6-1
J: TRBJ2-7

CDR3: CAISERGNYGYTF
DNA: TGTGCCATCAGTGAGCGGGGTAACTATGGCTACACCTTC
D: -
V: TRBV10-3
J: TRBJ1-2

CDR3: CASSRDTASSYEQYF
DNA: TGCGCCAGCAGTCGGGATACAGCGTCTTCCTACGAGCAGTACTTC
D: -
V: TRBV4-1
J: TRBJ2-7